These 7 T cell receptor beta chains originate from one sample sequenced in a study of cytomegalovirus exposure and HLA in healthy donors. The repertoire was sequenced with immunoSEQ multiplex PCR; TCRdb's copy has only in-frame clones and lacks some. The repertoire holds about 60,000 clones, with 80% to 95% as singletons. Sequences were obtained from PBMCs. These receptors were obtained from a woman aged 18-35 years in good health and CMV-seronegative.

The V and J genes are TRBV4-3 and TRBJ2-1; 13 nucleotides agree with TRBD2. The germline V gene has CDR1 LGHNA and CDR2 YSLEER. The CDR3 is made up of 17 amino acids. Germline trimming cut 0 bases from V and 13 bases from J; bases unmatched to any gene: 12. CDR3 in amino acids: CASSQDRTSGRLDPQFF. CDR3 nucleotide sequence: TGCGCCAGCAGCCAAGATCGGACTAGCGGGAGATTAGATCCCCAGTTCTTC.

The rearrangement joins TRBV6-1 to TRBJ1-1, with 10 bases aligning to TRBD1. CDR3 length: 13 amino acids. The ends lost 0 bases at V and 12 bases at J; junction bases unmatched: 4. Germline CDR1 is MNHNS and CDR2 is SASEGT. CDR3 region: CASSEAGTGDSFF. CDR3 nucleotide sequence: TGTGCCAGCAGTGAAGCGGGGACAGGGGATTCTTTCTTT.

This chain connects TRBV4-3 to TRBJ1-1; no clear D. The germline V gene has CDR1 LGHNA and CDR2 YSLEER. The CDR3 totals 17 residues. Trimming left V 0 bases short and J 1 base short, with 15 bases between. The CDR3 reads CASSQDTSWRANTEAFF. Here the CDR3 DNA reads TGCGCCAGCAGCCAAGACACCTCTTGGAGAGCGAACACTGAAGCTTTCTTT.

The rearrangement joins TRBV7-9 to TRBJ1-6, with D maybe TRBD1 (6 bases). The CDR3 is 15 amino acids. CDR1 SEHNR and CDR2 FQNEAQ come from the germline V gene (reference sequence). Trimming removed 4 bases at V and 6 bases at J, with 13 bases between. CDR3 nucleotide sequence: TGTGCCAGCAGCTCCTCAGGGGTAGGTAATTCACCCCTCCACTTT. It is translated as CASSSSGVGNSPLHF.

The V and J genes are TRBV6-1 and TRBJ1-2; no reliable D call. This CDR3 region has 13 residues. Germline CDR1 MNHNS, CDR2 SASEGT. Between the trimmed V and J ends, which lost 2 bases and 1 base, there was a span of 5 bases. The chain's CDR3 is CASSESSNYGYTF. CDR3 nucleotides: TGTGCCAGCAGTGAATCTAGTAACTATGGCTACACCTTC.

The chain links TRBV5-1 to TRBJ1-3, with a weak D call TRBD1 (6 bases). Germline V gene sequence: CDR1 SGHRS, CDR2 YFSETQ. Trimming removed 4 bases at V and 0 bases at J, with 14 bases between. CDR3 length: 16 amino acids. In DNA, the CDR3 is TGCGCCAGCAGCCCAGAACACAGGGTCTCTGGAAACACCATATATTTT. Translating gives CASSPEHRVSGNTIYF.

This chain uses TRBV7-2 with TRBJ1-1; D possibly corresponds to TRBD1 (5 bases). Trimming took off 4 bases at V and 6 bases at J, with 12 bases between the two ends. The CDR3 has 13 amino acids. Germline V CDR1 and CDR2: SGHTA, FQGNSA. The CDR3 DNA reads as TGTGCCAGCAGCTCTCAGGGTTACGCTGAAGCTTTCTTT. Translation gives CASSSQGYAEAFF.